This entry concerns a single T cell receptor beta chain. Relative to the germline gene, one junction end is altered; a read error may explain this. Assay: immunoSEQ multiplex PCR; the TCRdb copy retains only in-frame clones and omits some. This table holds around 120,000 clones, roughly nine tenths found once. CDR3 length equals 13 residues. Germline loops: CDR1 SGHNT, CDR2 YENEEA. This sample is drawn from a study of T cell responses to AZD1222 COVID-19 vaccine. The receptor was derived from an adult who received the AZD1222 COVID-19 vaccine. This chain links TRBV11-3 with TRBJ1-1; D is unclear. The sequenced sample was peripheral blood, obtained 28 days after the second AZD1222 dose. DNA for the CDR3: TGTGCCAGCAGCGTAGACAAGAACACTGAAGCTTTCTTT. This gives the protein CASSVDKNTEAFF.